The 23 T cell receptor beta chains below were found in one sample sequenced in a study of blood T cell repertoires in COVID-19. Data came from immunoSEQ multiplex PCR; TCRdb stores just in-frame clones and leaves some out. The sample shows 220,000 or so clones, about four fifths of them seen only once. Sequences were obtained from peripheral blood. These receptors were collected from a woman at least 80 years old with acute or convalescent COVID-19.

The chain links TRBV28 to TRBJ2-5; 9 bases line up with TRBD2. V shed 3 bases, J shed 6 bases, and the junction held 20 bases outside the gene matches. There are 19 residues in the CDR3. CDR1 MDHEN and CDR2 SYDVKM come from the germline V gene. In nucleotides, the CDR3 is TGTGCCAGCAGTTTCACCCAGACCTCTGTGGCGGGGGGGATGAAGACCCAGTACTTC. Residues: CASSFTQTSVAGGMKTQYF. Together with reference TRBV28 and TRBJ2-5, the CDR3 gives the full variable domain: DVKVTQSSRYLVKRTGEKVFLECVQDMDHENMFWYRQDPGLGLRLIYFSYDVKMKEKGDIPEGYSVSREKKERFSLILESASTNQTSMYLCASSFTQTSVAGGMKTQYFGPGTRLLVL.

The V and J genes are TRBV21-1 and TRBJ1-5; the table gives TRBD1 as D, unverified against the DNA. TRBV21-1 represents a pseudogene. This CDR3 spans 18 amino acids. The CDR3 DNA reads as TGTGCCAGCAGCAAAGGGGGGGGCCCGGGACAGGGGAATCAGCCCCAGCATTTT. Encoded protein: CASSKGGGPGQGNQPQHF.

The chain has TRBV29-1 and TRBJ2-1; the match to TRBD2 covers 7 bases. Germline CDR1 is SQVTM and CDR2 is ANQGSEA. The CDR3 consists of 14 residues. The trim removed 4 bases at V and 9 bases at J, leaving 12 bases unmatched. As DNA, the CDR3 is TGCAGCGTTGGCGGGGGATCCTACCCCAGTGAGCAGTTCTTC. Residues: CSVGGGSYPSEQFF.

The chain carries TRBV6-5 and TRBJ1-2; TRBD1 matches 8 bases. Germline CDR1 and CDR2: MNHEY and SVGAGI. V shed 5 bases, J shed 3 bases, and the junction held 8 bases outside the gene matches. This CDR3 contains 15 residues. CDR3 coding DNA: TGTGCCAGCAGTAATCCTCAGGGGGCGTACTATGGCTACACCTTC. This gives the protein CASSNPQGAYYGYTF.

The table lists this clone with a count of one. The chain links TRBV12-5 to TRBJ1-1; D not certain. V was trimmed by 1 base and J by 2 bases, leaving 5 bases between them. The V gene's germline CDR1 is LGHNT and CDR2 FRNRAP. The CDR3 covers 13 residues. This chain's CDR3 is CASGLDINTEAFF. CDR3 sequence (DNA): TGTGCTAGTGGTTTGGACATTAACACTGAAGCTTTCTTT.

V usage is TRBV5-4 and J usage is TRBJ2-7; 14 bases agree with TRBD2. After removal of 4 bases from V and 6 bases from J, the junction contained 6 bases not matched to a gene. The CDR3 is 15 residues long. Germline V CDR1 and CDR2: SGHNT, YYREEE (reference sequence). CDR3 in DNA: TGTGCCAGCAGCCGCGGGACTAGCGGGGGACCCGAGCAGTACTTC. Protein sequence: CASSRGTSGGPEQYF.

This clone was seen just once. This rearrangement joins TRBV2 to TRBJ2-3, with D maybe TRBD2 (6 bases). Germline V lookup: CDR1 SNHLY, CDR2 FYNNEI. The CDR3 has 15 residues. V lost 5 bases to trimming and J lost 4 bases, with 16 bases between them. The CDR3 region is CASSPTGGWADTQYF. The CDR3 DNA is TGTGCCAGCAGTCCAACTGGGGGGTGGGCAGATACGCAGTATTTT.

This clone was recorded once. The chain employs TRBV28 and TRBJ2-3; the match to TRBD1 covers 9 bases. The trim removed 5 bases at V and 9 bases at J, leaving 12 bases unmatched. Germline loops: CDR1 MDHEN, CDR2 SYDVKM. The CDR3 is 15 amino acids. The CDR3 loop reads CASSIWSGGTGTQYF. The CDR3 nucleotides read TGTGCCAGCAGTATTTGGTCAGGGGGGACAGGGACGCAGTATTTT. The full variable domain, completed using reference TRBV28 and TRBJ2-3, is DVKVTQSSRYLVKRTGEKVFLECVQDMDHENMFWYRQDPGLGLRLIYFSYDVKMKEKGDIPEGYSVSREKKERFSLILESASTNQTSMYLCASSIWSGGTGTQYFGPGTRLTVL.

The chain joins TRBV28 to TRBJ1-3; tentatively, D is TRBD1 (5 bases). This CDR3 spans 16 amino acids. Germline V gives CDR1 MDHEN, CDR2 SYDVKM. The V end was cut by 5 bases, the J end by 0 bases, with 14 bases between. This chain's CDR3 is CASSERTLTSGNTIYF. DNA of the CDR3: TGTGCCAGCAGTGAAAGGACACTAACCTCTGGAAACACCATATATTTT.

The gene calls are TRBV11-3 and TRBJ2-3; TRBD1 agrees at 8 bases. CDR1 is SGHNT and CDR2 is YENEEA in the germline V gene. Trimming cost V 6 bases and J 7 bases; bases outside gene matches: 12. This CDR3 contains 15 residues. CDR3 amino acids: CASSLGDRLGYTQYF. CDR3 bases: TGTGCCAGCAGTCTCGGGGACAGGTTAGGATATACGCAGTATTTT.

Notes on this clone: Germline and junction disagree at one end, which may indicate a read error. CDR3 sequence: CASSPLAGGPETQYF. CDR3 in DNA: TGTGCTAGCAGCCCCTTGGCAGGGGGCCCGGAGACCCAGTACTTC. V and J are TRBV7-7 and TRBJ2-5; 8 bases map to TRBD1. The CDR3 runs to 15 residues. Germline assignment: CDR1 SSHAT and CDR2 FNYEAQ (reference sequence). Using reference TRBV7-7 and TRBJ2-5 for the parts outside the CDR3, the full variable domain is GAGVSQSPRYKVTKRGQDVTLRCDPISSHATLYWYQQALGQGPEFLTYFNYEAQPDKSGLPSDRFSAERPEGSISTLTIQRTEQRDSAMYRCASSPLAGGPETQYFGPGTRLLVL.

The rearrangement uses TRBV28 and TRBJ2-3, with 9 positions matching TRBD1. CDR1 is MDHEN and CDR2 is SYDVKM in the germline V gene. The CDR3 is made up of 12 amino acids. With V trimmed by 6 bases and J by 11 bases, 6 bases remained unmatched. The CDR3, as DNA: TGTGCCAGCAGCTGGGACAGGGAAAGGCAGTATTTT. Protein: CASSWDRERQYF.

This chain links TRBV5-6 with TRBJ2-2; D is perhaps TRBD1 (5 bases). V lost 6 bases to trimming and J lost 6 bases, with 12 bases between them. Germline V gives CDR1 SGHDT, CDR2 YYEEEE. The CDR3 totals 13 residues. The CDR3 DNA reads as TGTGCCAGCAACCACTGGGGCTCCGGGGAGCTGTTTTTT. This sequence encodes CASNHWGSGELFF.

The chain links TRBV6-5 to TRBJ1-1, with no clear D. This CDR3 has 12 amino acids. From germline, CDR1 is MNHEY and CDR2 SVGAGI. CDR3 DNA sequence: TGTGCAACCCGAGATGTCGGCACTGAAGCTTTCTTT. As protein: CATRDVGTEAFF.

V gene TRBV5-4 combines with J gene TRBJ2-1; TRBD1 matches 7 bases. This CDR3 is 18 amino acids long. Unmatched junction bases numbered 9, after V lost 0 bases and J lost 0 bases. Germline CDR1 is SGHNT and CDR2 is YYREEE (reference sequence). DNA for the CDR3: TGTGCCAGCAGCTTGGCCAGAGGGGGCAGAAGCTCCTACAATGAGCAGTTCTTC. Translating it yields CASSLARGGRSSYNEQFF.

This rearrangement joins TRBV29-1 to TRBJ1-1; TRBD1 aligns across 7 bases. This CDR3 contains 14 residues. After removal of 3 bases from V and 2 bases from J, the junction contained 6 bases not matched to a gene. Per germline, CDR1 SQVTM and CDR2 ANQGSEA. The CDR3: CSVERGQLNTEAFF. In nucleotides, the CDR3 is TGCAGCGTTGAGAGGGGACAGCTAAACACTGAAGCTTTCTTT.

The chain is built from TRBV7-2 and TRBJ2-7; D is possibly TRBD2 (6 bases). V gave up 4 bases and J gave up 1 base, with 14 bases separating them. This CDR3 has 15 amino acids. Germline V lookup: CDR1 SGHTA, CDR2 FQGNSA. The CDR3: CASSSSTGGSYEQYF. CDR3 DNA: TGTGCCAGCAGCTCCTCGACTGGGGGGTCCTACGAGCAGTACTTC.

The J gene is TRBJ2-7, the V gene TRBV5-1; possibly TRBD2 for D (5 bases). Trimming cost V 3 bases and J 3 bases, with 10 bases left between them. The CDR3 is 13 amino acids. CDR1 SGHRS and CDR2 YFSETQ come from the germline V gene. The CDR3 loop reads CASSSLENYEQYF. CDR3 sequence (DNA): TGCGCCAGCAGCTCACTAGAGAACTACGAGCAGTACTTC.

CDR3 residues: CASCLEPNQPQHF. In DNA, the CDR3 is TGTGCCAGCTGTCTAGAGCCTAATCAGCCCCAGCATTTT. J is TRBJ1-5 and V is TRBV6-5, with unresolved D. This CDR3 contains 13 residues. Germline CDR1 and CDR2: MNHEY and SVGAGI. Trimming left V 8 bases short and J 4 bases short, with 12 bases between.

This CDR3 is CAISGTGLTEAFF. The CDR3 DNA reads as TGTGCCATCAGCGGGACAGGGCTCACTGAAGCTTTCTTT. This chain connects TRBV10-3 to TRBJ1-1; 9 bases match TRBD1. Losses at the gene ends were 6 bases for V and 4 bases for J; bases not matched to a gene: 3. The CDR3 extends over 13 amino acids. CDR1 is ENHRY and CDR2 is SYGVKD in the germline V gene.

This chain links TRBV5-5 with TRBJ1-1; 9 bases fit TRBD1. CDR1 and CDR2 (germline): SGHKS, YYEKEE (reference sequence). Trimming at V came to 3 bases and at J to 6 bases, leaving 12 bases not matched to a gene. This CDR3 contains 16 residues. CDR3 DNA sequence: TGTGCCAGCAGCTCAGCTCCGGGACAGGGATCGGCTGAAGCTTTCTTT. Translating it yields CASSSAPGQGSAEAFF.

V is TRBV9 and J is TRBJ2-3; the match to TRBD1 covers 8 bases. V dropped 4 bases and J dropped 8; count of bases not matched to a gene: 15. The CDR3 sequence is 16 residues long. Germline V CDR1 and CDR2: SGDLS, YYNGEE. CDR3 DNA: TGTGCCAGCAGCCCAAAACTGGACAGGGTCCTAGGTACGCAGTATTTT. Amino acid sequence: CASSPKLDRVLGTQYF.

This clone appeared a single time. The chain uses TRBV19 and TRBJ1-1; 7 positions match TRBD1. J gave up 4 bases and V 0 bases, and 5 bases lay outside the gene matches. The germline V gene has CDR1 LNHDA and CDR2 SQIVND (reference sequence). The CDR3 has 15 residues. The CDR3 region is CASSIEMSGGTEAFF. The CDR3 DNA reads as TGTGCCAGTAGTATAGAAATGTCAGGGGGCACTGAAGCTTTCTTT. Full variable domain (rest looked up from reference TRBV19 and TRBJ1-1): DGGITQSPKYLFRKEGQNVTLSCEQNLNHDAMYWYRQDPGQGLRLIYYSQIVNDFQKGDIAEGYSVSREKKESFPLTVTSAQKNPTAFYLCASSIEMSGGTEAFFGQGTRLTVV.